The 6 T cell receptor beta chains presented below share a single source sample, sequenced in a study of T cell responses to AZD1222 COVID-19 vaccine. Sequencing was performed with immunoSEQ multiplex PCR; in TCRdb, only in-frame clones are kept and a portion is missing. The data contain about 130,000 clones, over 90% of them singletons. This material consisted of peripheral blood, taken on day 0 of AZD1222 vaccination. The receptors originated from an adult in good health.

This clone has only one observation. V and J are TRBV2 and TRBJ2-3; weak D call: TRBD1 (6 bases). This CDR3 region has 14 residues. V dropped 6 bases and J dropped 2 bases, with 12 bases sitting between them. The germline V gene has CDR1 SNHLY and CDR2 FYNNEI. The CDR3 is CASSFTGLTDTQYF. In DNA form, the CDR3 reads TGTGCCAGCAGCTTCACAGGGCTCACAGATACGCAGTATTTT.

The rearrangement links TRBV5-1 to TRBJ1-3; no definite D call. The germline V gene encodes CDR1 SGHRS and CDR2 YFSETQ. This CDR3 has 13 residues. V was clipped by 4 bases and J by 4 bases, with 9 bases between them. CDR3 loop: CASSPDVGNTIYF. DNA for the CDR3: TGCGCCAGCAGCCCCGACGTGGGAAACACCATATATTTT.

The rearrangement joins TRBV7-9 to TRBJ2-1; D may be TRBD2 (5 bases). CDR1 SEHNR and CDR2 FQNEAQ come from the germline V gene (reference sequence). V lost 2 bases and J lost 4, with 12 bases in between. CDR3 size: 15 residues. The CDR3 loop reads CASSLLSTGYNEQFF. CDR3 coding DNA: TGTGCCAGCAGCTTACTATCGACGGGGTACAATGAGCAGTTCTTC.

The genes are TRBV7-2 and TRBJ2-5; unclear D gene. Trimming took 5 bases from V and 2 from J, leaving 9 bases between them. In germline, CDR1 is SGHTA, CDR2 FQGNSA. The CDR3 loop spans 13 amino acids. The CDR3 spells CASSISIQETQYF. The CDR3 DNA sequence: TGTGCCAGCAGCATAAGTATACAAGAGACCCAGTACTTC.

This chain uses TRBV29-1 with TRBJ2-1; D is ambiguous. The germline V and J ends were trimmed by 4 bases and 6 bases, with 7 bases remaining between them. Germline V lookup: CDR1 SQVTM, CDR2 ANQGSEA. The length of the CDR3 is 11 residues. The CDR3 spells CSVGFSNEQFF. The CDR3 DNA reads TGCAGCGTTGGTTTCAGCAATGAGCAGTTCTTC.

The V gene is TRBV5-1, the J gene TRBJ1-2; TRBD1 might be the D (6 bases). Trimming shortened V by 7 bases and J by 3 bases, and 22 bases separated the two germline ends. CDR3 length equals 16 residues. Germline-derived CDR1 and CDR2 are SGHRS and YFSETQ. The DNA for the CDR3 is TGCGCCAGCTACTTGTCCCTCGGGGGGGCTCACTATGGCTACACCTTC. Protein: CASYLSLGGAHYGYTF. Full variable domain (remainder filled in from reference TRBV5-1 and TRBJ1-2): KAGVTQTPRYLIKTRGQQVTLSCSPISGHRSVSWYQQTPGQGLQFLFEYFSETQRNKGNFPGRFSGRQFSNSRSEMNVSTLELGDSALYLCASYLSLGGAHYGYTFGSGTRLTVV.